The clone carrying this T cell receptor (beta chain) was seen only a few times. The authors ran a second PCR of 7 to 11 cycles using a sample-barcoded 5' primer and a J-beta primer mix. TCRdb fed the 5' RACE reads into MiXCR, producing one record per CDR3 protein. The repertoire has fewer than 800,000 distinct CDR3 sequences, under 25% of them found once; the top ten carry approximately 3.6%. This sample was included in a study of blood T cells in healthy people across ages. The individuals who served as donors were healthy Caucasians living in Russia, aged about 6 to 100. Germline values: CDR1 SNHLY, CDR2 FYNNEI. Losses at the gene ends were 5 bases for V and 2 bases for J; bases not matched to a gene: 8. This CDR3 region has 15 residues.

This TCR came from a man aged 70 or older in good health. The sample comprised blood. V gene TRBV2 combines with J gene TRBJ2-5; 7 bases are a match to TRBD1. CDR3 nucleotide sequence: TGTGCCAGCAGTAAGTTTGGGACAGAGCAAGAGACCCAGTACTTC. Translated, it gives CASSKFGTEQETQYF.